Sequencing of this T cell receptor (beta chain) was carried out in a study of blood T cells in healthy people across ages. Together with a sample-barcoded 5' primer, a J-beta primer mix was included in a second PCR lasting about 7 to 12 cycles. TCRdb re-called the 5' RACE reads with MiXCR, one entry per CDR3 protein. The profile shows fewer than 900,000 distinct CDR3 sequences, roughly 47% of them singletons. The V gene's germline CDR1 is SGHTA and CDR2 FQGNSA. The CDR3 has 15 amino acids. Trimming at V came to 4 bases and at J to 1 base, leaving 5 bases not matched to a gene. Sequenced material: blood. This chain joins TRBV7-2 and TRBJ2-7, with TRBD1 matching over 9 bases. The clonotype comes from a woman aged 55-75 years in good health. The CDR3 sequence is CASSSDRGGSYEQYF. CDR3 in DNA: TGTGCCAGCAGCTCGGACAGGGGAGGGTCCTACGAGCAGTACTTC.